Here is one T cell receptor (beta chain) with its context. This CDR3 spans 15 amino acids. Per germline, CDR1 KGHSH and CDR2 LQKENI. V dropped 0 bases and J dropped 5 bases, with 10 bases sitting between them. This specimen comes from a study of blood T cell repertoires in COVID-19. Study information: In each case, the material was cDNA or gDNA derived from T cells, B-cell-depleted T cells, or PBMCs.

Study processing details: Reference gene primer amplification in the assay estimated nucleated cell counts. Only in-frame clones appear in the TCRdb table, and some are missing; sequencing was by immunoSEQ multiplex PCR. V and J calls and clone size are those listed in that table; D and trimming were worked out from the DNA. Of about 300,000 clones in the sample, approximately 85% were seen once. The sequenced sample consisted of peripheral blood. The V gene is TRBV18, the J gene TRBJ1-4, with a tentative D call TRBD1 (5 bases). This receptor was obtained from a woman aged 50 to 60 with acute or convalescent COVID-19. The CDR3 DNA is TGTGCCAGCTCACCACCAGGGGTTGAGAATGAAAAACTGTTTTTT. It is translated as CASSPPGVENEKLFF. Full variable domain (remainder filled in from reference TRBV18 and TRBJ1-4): NAGVMQNPRHLVRRRGQEARLRCSPMKGHSHVYWYRQLPEEGLKFMVYLQKENIIDESGMPKERFSAEFPKEGPSILRIQQVVRGDSAAYFCASSPPGVENEKLFFGSGTQLSVL.